This T cell receptor beta chain came from a study of vaccination effects on CD4 cells after COVID-19. At the end of around eleven days of culture, CD4+ T cells were isolated. Two doses of BNT162b2 or mRNA-1273 vaccine were administered to participants. General observations from the study: Small numbers of convalescent patients limited the study. It also lacked early post-infection timepoints.

The repertoire was sequenced with immunoSEQ multiplex PCR; TCRdb's copy has only in-frame clones and lacks some. In the table there are around 62,000 clones, around two thirds of which are singletons. This clone has just a few counts. Its specificity is not known. V dropped 4 bases and J dropped 0; count of bases not matched to a gene: 7. The germline gives CDR1 SGHKS, CDR2 YYEKEE (reference sequence). This CDR3 has 18 residues. This receptor was obtained from a human donor who received a COVID-19 vaccine. V is TRBV5-5 and J is TRBJ2-1; 13 bases match TRBD2. This specimen consisted of CD4+ T cells from PBMCs cultured without peptide, obtained after COVID-19 vaccination. As DNA, the CDR3 is TGTGCCAGCAGCCGACTAGCGGGGGGCACAAGCTCCTACAATGAGCAGTTCTTC. This sequence encodes CASSRLAGGTSSYNEQFF.